The TCR beta chain under discussion was sequenced for a study of Graves' ophthalmopathy and Graves' hyperthyroidism. Study at large: Pretreatment peripheral blood was obtained at initial diagnosis.

Germline V lookup: CDR1 SGHVS, CDR2 FQNEAQ. The V end lost 5 bases, the J end lost 0 bases, and 14 bases lay between the germline ends. This CDR3 contains 17 residues. Regarding the study as a whole: Blood also held most thyroid clonotypes expanded above 0.001 frequency.

PBMCs were isolated by Ficoll-Paque density gradient centrifugation, using about 10 ml of fresh peripheral blood as the starting material. Amplifying from RNA transcripts, the study obtained TCR beta CDR3 regions. Amplification began with first-round RT-PCR using HTBI primers, then second-round multiplex PCR was performed. From the multiplex PCR reads, TCRdb called clonotypes with MiXCR, one entry per CDR3 protein. Of around 660,000 distinct CDR3 sequences in the sample, over 40% were seen once. In this sample, this clonotype turned up many times. Its antigen remains unknown. This TCR was sampled from an adult man with Graves' ophthalmopathy. The sample was peripheral blood. The chain combines TRBV7-8 with TRBJ2-6; TRBD2 is a possible D gene (6 bases). In DNA form, the CDR3 reads TGTGCCAGCAGCCCGCGGGACCTGGGCTCTGGGGCCAACGTCCTGACTTTC. It is translated as CASSPRDLGSGANVLTF.